Detailed here is one T cell receptor (beta chain). TCRdb re-called clones from the PCR reads using MiXCR. The sample yields thousands of clones, around 28% seen once. The germline V gene encodes CDR1 SNHLY and CDR2 FYNNEI. V was cut by 6 bases and J by 2 bases, with 11 bases left in between. The CDR3 has 13 residues. The data are from a study of metastatic and nonmetastatic thyroid tumors. The entire patient cohort was treatment-naive prior to thyroid surgery. This TCR derives from a male donor with papillary thyroid cancer or a benign thyroid nodule (not recorded which). Some clones in this sample may be carry-over from other donors' samples. The source material was tumor tissue. The genes are TRBV2 and TRBJ2-7; the D gene is possibly TRBD1 (6 bases). Here the CDR3 DNA reads TGTGCCAGCAGGGTACAGGGTGCCTACGAGCAGTACTTC. This gives the protein CASRVQGAYEQYF.